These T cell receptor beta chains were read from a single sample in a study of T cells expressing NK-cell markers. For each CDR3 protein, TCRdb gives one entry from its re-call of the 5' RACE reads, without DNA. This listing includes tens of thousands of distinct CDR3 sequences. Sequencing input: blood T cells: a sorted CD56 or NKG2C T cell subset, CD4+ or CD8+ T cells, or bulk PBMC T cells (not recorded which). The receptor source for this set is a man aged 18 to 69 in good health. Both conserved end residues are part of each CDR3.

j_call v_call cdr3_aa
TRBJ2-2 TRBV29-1 CSGGDTGELFF
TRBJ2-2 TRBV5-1 CASSLKDRGDTGELFF
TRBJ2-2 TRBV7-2 CASSLGADRGNTGELFF
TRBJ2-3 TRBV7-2 CASSLVADLVTDTQYF
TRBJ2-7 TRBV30 CAWSPGTGPYEQYF
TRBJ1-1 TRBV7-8 CASSEHGKGTEAFF
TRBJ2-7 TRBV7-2 CASSQRTLYYEQYF
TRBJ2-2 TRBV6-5 CASSYSSTNTGELFF
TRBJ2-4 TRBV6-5 CASSYSLGTGGQAKNIQYF
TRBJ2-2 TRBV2 CASRPGTGNTGELFF
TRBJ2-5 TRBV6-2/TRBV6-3 CASFGPGEETQYF
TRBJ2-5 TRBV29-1 CSASAGGQETQYF
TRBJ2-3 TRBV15 CATSSWGLGTDTQYF
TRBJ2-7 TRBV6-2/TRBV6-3 CASKLAGVGSYEQYF
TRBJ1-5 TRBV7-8 CASSPGSGSNQPQHF
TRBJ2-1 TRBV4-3 CASSQEGDRTGDEQFF
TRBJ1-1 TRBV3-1 CASSQGTGNTEAFF
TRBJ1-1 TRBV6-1 CASRVGTEAFF
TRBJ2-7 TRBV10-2 CASSDAPSGGSYEQYF
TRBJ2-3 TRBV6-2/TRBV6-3 CASTPRRSDTQYF
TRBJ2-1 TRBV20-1 CSARDSEREGYNEQFF
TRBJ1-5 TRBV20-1 CSATRQGGSNQPQHF